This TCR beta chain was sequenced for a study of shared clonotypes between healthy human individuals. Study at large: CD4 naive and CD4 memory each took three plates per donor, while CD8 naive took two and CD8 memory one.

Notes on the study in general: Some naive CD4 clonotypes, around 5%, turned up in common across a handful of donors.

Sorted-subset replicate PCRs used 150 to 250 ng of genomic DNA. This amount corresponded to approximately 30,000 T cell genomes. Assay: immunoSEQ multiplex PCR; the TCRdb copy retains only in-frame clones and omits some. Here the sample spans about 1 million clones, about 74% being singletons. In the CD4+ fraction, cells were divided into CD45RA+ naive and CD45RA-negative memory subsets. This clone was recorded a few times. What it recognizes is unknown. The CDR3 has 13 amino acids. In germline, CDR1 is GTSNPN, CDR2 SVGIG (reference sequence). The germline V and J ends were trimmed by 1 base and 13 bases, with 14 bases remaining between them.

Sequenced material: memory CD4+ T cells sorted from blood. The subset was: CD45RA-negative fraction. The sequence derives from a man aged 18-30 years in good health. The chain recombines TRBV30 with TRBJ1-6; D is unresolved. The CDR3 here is CAWSEGHKFPLHF. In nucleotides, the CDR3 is TGTGCCTGGAGTGAAGGGCACAAATTTCCCCTCCACTTT.